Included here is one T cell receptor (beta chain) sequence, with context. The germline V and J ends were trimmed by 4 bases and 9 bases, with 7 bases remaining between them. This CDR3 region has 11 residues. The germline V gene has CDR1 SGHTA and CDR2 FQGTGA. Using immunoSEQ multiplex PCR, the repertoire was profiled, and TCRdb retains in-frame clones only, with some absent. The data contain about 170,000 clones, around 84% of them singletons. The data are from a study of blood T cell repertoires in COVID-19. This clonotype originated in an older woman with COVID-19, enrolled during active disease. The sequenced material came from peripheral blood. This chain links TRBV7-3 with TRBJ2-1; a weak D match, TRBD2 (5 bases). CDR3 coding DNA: TGTGCCAGCAGCTCACGGGGTGAGCAGTTCTTC. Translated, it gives CASSSRGEQFF. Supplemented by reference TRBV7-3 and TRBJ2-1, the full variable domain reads GAGVSQTPSNKVTEKGKYVELRCDPISGHTALYWYRQSLGQGPEFLIYFQGTGAADDSGLPNDRFFAVRPEGSVSTLKIQRTERGDSAVYLCASSSRGEQFFGPGTRLTVL.